The source of this T cell receptor beta chain is a study of identical twins. Trimming shortened V by 6 bases and J by 13 bases, and 19 bases separated the two germline ends. The CDR3 loop spans 13 amino acids. TCRdb used MiXCR to reprocess the 5' RACE reads, holding one entry per CDR3 protein. Of around 1.7 million distinct CDR3 sequences in the sample, 25% to 35% were seen once. The chain is built from TRBV6-7 and TRBJ2-4; weak D call: TRBD1 (6 bases). TRBV6-7 is noted as an ORF with a role that remains uncertain. The sample comprised cord blood. The sequence came from a newborn girl in good health. Here the CDR3 reads CASSRHRVWEQYF. As DNA, the CDR3 is TGTGCCAGCAGCCGCCACAGGGTATGGGAGCAGTACTTC.